These T cell receptor beta chains were read from a single sample in a study of T cells in Graves' hyperthyroidism and ophthalmopathy. TCRdb itself ran the multiplex PCR reads through MiXCR, one entry per CDR3 protein. The profile shows some 760,000 distinct CDR3 sequences, 12% to 15% of them singletons. Sample: blood. These receptors all come from a woman between 18 and 29 years old with Graves' hyperthyroidism. Both conserved end residues are part of each CDR3. A D gene is named only where the DNA matches it firmly. Clone size appears in some rows only: once, few, many, or a class for an expanded clone.

v_gene	d_gene	j_gene	len	abundance	CDR3nt	CDR3aa
TRBV5-1	TRBD2	TRBJ2-1	16	many	TGCGCCAGCAGCACCCTAGCGGGAGGTGCGTCCCGCGAGCAGTTCTTC	CASSTLAGGASREQFF
TRBV28	NA	TRBJ1-2	14	many	TGTGCCAGCCTTGGGTGGGGGAAGAACTATGGCTACACCTTC	CASLGWGKNYGYTF
TRBV7-9	NA	TRBJ2-2	15	few	TGTGCCAGCAGCTTAAAGGGAATCTTGACCGGGGAGCTGTCTTTT	CASSLKGILTGELSF
TRBV7-9	NA	TRBJ1-6	16	many	TGTGCCAGCAGCTCCTTTGGGGGAACTCCCAATTCACCCCTCCACTTT	CASSSFGGTPNSPLHF
TRBV7-2	TRBD2	TRBJ2-1	16	few	TGTGCCAGCACCCCCCGGTTGCTAGCGGAAGACAATGAGCAGTTCTTC	CASTPRLLAEDNEQFF
TRBV15	NA	TRBJ2-1	16	NA	TGTGCCACCAGCAGAGGAGGGAGGTCCTCCTACAATGAGCAGTTCTTC	CATSRGGRSSYNEQFF
TRBV20-1	NA	TRBJ1-2	16	NA	TGCAGTGCTAGAGATCCTGGCAGGGTCCCAGGGTATGGCTACACCTTC	CSARDPGRVPGYGYTF
TRBV7-8	TRBD2	TRBJ2-1	16	many	TGTGCCAGCAGCCCTAGTGGACTAGCGGGAGAAGGAGAGCAGTTCTTC	CASSPSGLAGEGEQFF
TRBV6-2/TRBV6-3	NA	TRBJ2-1	13	once	TGTGCCAGTTGGAACTCGTCCTACAATGAGCAGTTCTTC	CASWNSSYNEQFF
TRBV9	NA	TRBJ1-2	15	NA	TGTGCCAGCAGCGTTTTAGGACAGCCGAACTATGGCTACACCTTC	CASSVLGQPNYGYTF
TRBV5-1	NA	TRBJ2-3	17	many	TGCGCCAGCAGCTCAGAACACGGGCGGACTAGCACAGATACGCAGTATTTT	CASSSEHGRTSTDTQYF
TRBV30	NA	TRBJ2-7	14	NA	TGTGCCTGGAGTATATGGGGGCAAATCTACGAGCAGTACTTC	CAWSIWGQIYEQYF
TRBV20-1	TRBD1	TRBJ1-2	11	NA	TGCAGTGCTGCTCAGGGGGGGGGCTACACCTTC	CSAAQGGGYTF
TRBV20-1	NA	TRBJ2-6	16	NA	TGCAGTGCTAGAGGCTCCCAGGGGCCATTGGCCAACGTCCTGACTTTC	CSARGSQGPLANVLTF
TRBV27	NA	TRBJ2-2	16	NA	TGTGCCAGCAGTCCAACCCCCAGAAGCGCGAACGGGGAGCTGTTTTTT	CASSPTPRSANGELFF